The clone carrying this T cell receptor beta chain showed up just a few times. V gave up 4 bases and J gave up 0 bases, with 10 bases separating them. The germline CDR1 and CDR2 sequences are SGDLS and YYNGEE. This CDR3 contains 14 residues. The source of the sample is a study of T cells in Graves' hyperthyroidism and ophthalmopathy. TCR beta CDR3 sequences were amplified from RNA transcripts. During a first-round RT-PCR of the TCR CDR3, the HTBI primer set was used. MiXCR, run by TCRdb on the multiplex PCR reads, gives a single entry per CDR3 protein. This table has around 700,000 distinct CDR3 sequences, roughly a sixth appearing once.

The TCR was taken from a woman in her forties or fifties with Graves' hyperthyroidism that later progressed to Graves' ophthalmopathy. Sequencing was carried out using blood. This chain links TRBV9 with TRBJ1-1; no firm D call. The CDR3: CASSPTRLNTEAFF. The CDR3 DNA reads TGTGCCAGCAGCCCGACCCGGTTGAACACTGAAGCTTTCTTT. Using reference TRBV9 and TRBJ1-1 for the parts outside the CDR3, the full variable domain is DSGVTQTPKHLITATGQRVTLRCSPRSGDLSVYWYQQSLDQGLQFLIQYYNGEERAKGNILERFSAQQFPDLHSELNLSSLELGDSALYFCASSPTRLNTEAFFGQGTRLTVV.